This TCR beta chain comes out of a study of shared clonotypes between healthy human individuals. TCRdb's table, derived via immunoSEQ multiplex PCR, lists solely in-frame clones and lacks some. The sample includes under 1,100,000 clones, around 75% of them seen just once. This clone was observed once. This CDR3 has 13 amino acids. The germline CDR1 and CDR2 sequences are LNHDA and SQIVND (reference sequence). With 7 bases removed from V and 8 bases from J, the gap between germline ends came to 16 bases. The V gene is TRBV19, the J gene TRBJ2-3; D may match TRBD1 or TRBD2 (6 bases each). The TCR comes from a man between 18 and 29 years old in good health. Sequenced material: memory CD4+ T cells sorted from blood. Noted subset: CD45RA-negative fraction. CDR3 protein: CASTPQEGGTQYF. The CDR3 bases are TGTGCCAGTACTCCCCAGGAGGGGGGTACGCAGTATTTT.